The clone carrying this T cell receptor (beta chain) was detected many times. This record belongs to a study of blood T cell repertoires in COVID-19. As for the study in general: Samples of COVID-19 (acute and convalescent) were obtained from the United States, Italy and Spain. T cells, B-cell-depleted T cells, or PBMCs provided the cDNA or gDNA that served as material.

The recovered donors of Cohort 3 showed two negative PCRs, clearance, or symptom resolution. In the source study's methods: Reference gene primer amplification yielded estimated nucleated cell counts. TCRdb's table, derived via immunoSEQ multiplex PCR, lists solely in-frame clones and lacks some. V and J calls and clone size are given by that table; D and trimming were obtained from the DNA. This table has approximately 470,000 clones, roughly 90% appearing once. Input material: PBMCs or T cells enriched from blood (not recorded which). The TCR comes from a woman younger than 30 who had recovered from COVID-19.

The CDR3 sequence is CASSEISGTADGYTF. CDR3 nucleotides: TGTGCCAGCAGTGAAATATCGGGGACAGCCGATGGCTACACCTTC. V and J are TRBV2 and TRBJ1-2; TRBD1 matches 7 bases. Germline-derived CDR1 and CDR2 are SNHLY and FYNNEI. V gave up 2 bases and J gave up 6 bases; unmatched junction bases: 9. The CDR3 has 15 amino acids. Full variable domain (remainder filled in from reference TRBV2 and TRBJ1-2): EPEVTQTPSHQVTQMGQEVILRCVPISNHLYFYWYRQILGQKVEFLVSFYNNEISEKSEIFDDQFSVERPDGSNFTLKIRSTKLEDSAMYFCASSEISGTADGYTFGSGTRLTVV.